Described below is a single T cell receptor beta chain sequence and its context. Its antigen is not identified. The entry originates in a study of cytomegalovirus exposure and HLA in healthy donors. Findings of the study overall: Researchers counted around 150 TCR beta chains as cytomegalovirus-associated. Rare TCR sequences dominated, though some public TCRs recurred in many donors. According to reports, the classifier identified cytomegalovirus status with high specificity and sensitivity.

The V gene's germline CDR1 is SGHVS and CDR2 FQNEAQ. Trimming cost V 0 bases and J 3 bases, with 9 bases left between them. There are 16 residues in the CDR3. The approximately 130-subject validation cohort, separate from the 666-subject first cohort, included the donors. This table comes from immunoSEQ multiplex PCR, and its TCRdb copy is limited to in-frame clones, with some not included. The sample comprises 150,000 to 200,000 clones, just under 90% of which are singletons, and 4% to 4.5% rests with the top ten. Specimen: PBMCs. This receptor was identified in a man aged 18 to 29 in good health and CMV-seropositive. The chain carries TRBV7-8 and TRBJ2-6; D may be TRBD2 (6 bases). The CDR3 spells CASSLARGVGANVLTF. In nucleotides, the CDR3 is TGTGCCAGCAGCTTAGCGCGCGGGGTTGGGGCCAACGTCCTGACTTTC.